This TCR beta chain emerged from a study of T-cell reconstitution after alpha-beta-depleted transplantation in children. Study-wide points: There were reportedly several hundred expanded graft clones from which alpha-beta T cells came about two months after transplant.

On this clonotype: Its target is not known.

There are 16 residues in the CDR3. V was pared by 5 bases and J by 0 bases, with 13 bases between. Germline CDR1 and CDR2: MDHEN and SYDVKM. During its preparation, the TCRbeta library received unique molecular identifiers. TCRdb processed the PCR reads anew with MiXCR; each CDR3 protein has one entry. The repertoire holds a few hundred thousand distinct CDR3 sequences, with 25% to 30% as singletons. The material was PBMCs, obtained before TCRalphabeta/CD19-depleted stem cell transplant. The chain has TRBV28 and TRBJ1-4, with a tentative D call TRBD1 (6 bases). This clonotype originated in a boy younger than two with Wiskott-Aldrich syndrome, due to receive a stem cell transplant. The CDR3 sequence: CASSATRGPTNEKLFF. In DNA form, the CDR3 reads TGTGCCAGCAGTGCTACCCGGGGGCCAACTAATGAAAAACTGTTTTTT.